This T cell receptor (beta chain) comes out of a study of blood T cell repertoires in COVID-19 (dated by TCRdb to 2018 to 2021). Describing the broader study: Collaborator samples came from the United States, Italy and Spain and covered acute and convalescent phases of COVID-19. The repertoires were released in a freely available public database meant as a resource for research on the immune response to SARS-CoV-2. The samples were drawn from the first 160 participants of the ongoing ImmuneRACE study and from about 1,200 subjects provided by 6 global collaborators. A de-identified subject ID, COVID-19 status, age in years and sex were almost always included in the sample metadata. Where available, HLA class I and class II types were taken from metadata supplied by the sample provider and were not determined by assay-based typing. The material from the prospective study consisted of cDNA or gDNA derived from T cells, B-cell-depleted T cells, or PBMCs. The dataset comprised deeply sampled blood TCRbeta repertoires from subjects exposed to, actively infected with, or recovered from COVID-19.

In the prospective study, participants were about 18 to 95 years old, resided in fewer than 25 geographic areas of the United States, and were enrolled through a virtual design. To assign participants to cohorts, the prospective study relied on clinical history that participants themselves reported in a screening survey and a study questionnaire. Mobile phlebotomists in the prospective study collected whole blood, serum and a nasopharyngeal or oropharyngeal swab from every participant. Additional blood draws and questionnaires over an approximately 2-month period could optionally be provided by prospective study participants. Blood samples from the prospective study were shipped frozen or at room temperature prior to DNA extraction. With regard to this clone: This receptor's antigen is unknown. Base qualities are not provided; no much larger clone lies one nucleotide away.

Overall study outcomes, separate from this receptor: The amount of clinical and demographic metadata varied by source and participant and was provided uncurated.

TCRbeta CDR3 regions were amplified from genomic DNA using the immunoSEQ Assay, a bias-controlled multiplex PCR. Processing in the source paper ran as follows. The number of nucleated cells in each sample was estimated by amplification of reference gene primers within the assay. To quantify the absolute abundance of each unique TCRbeta CDR3 rearrangement, sequence reads were collapsed and filtered. Productive Simpson clonality was computed per sample as the square root of Simpson's diversity index over productive rearrangements. The table comes from immuneACCESS by way of TCRdb, which keeps in-frame sequences with V and J called. Part of the clones is missing from these tables; in studies checked, under half for an unresolved V gene and the rest for unknown reasons. D and trimming come from the DNA, and the V and J calls and clone size come from that table. The sample table contains roughly 250,000 clones; only one count was recorded for about 90% of them. The top ten clones comprise 0.95% to 1.5% of the sample.

The CDR3 starts with the cysteine, ends with the phenylalanine, and has 16 residues. The DNA shown is the 48-base CDR3, in frame from base 1. After removal of 0 bases from V and 10 bases from J, the junction retains 7 bases not matched to a gene. Via the germline V gene (reference sequence), CDR1 is LNHNV and CDR2 YYDKDF. This chain joins TRBV15 to TRBJ1-6, and 9 junctional nucleotides match TRBD1. Sequencing was performed on PBMCs or T cells enriched from blood (not recorded which). This TCR came from a human donor in a cohort exposed to, infected with or recovered from COVID-19 (not recorded which). The donor label of this sample is uncertain. The sequence in DNA is TGTGCCACCAGCAGAGATGCGGGACAGGGAACGTCACCCCTCCACTTT. This translates into CATSRDAGQGTSPLHF. Reference TRBV15 and TRBJ1-6 proteins supply the regions before and after the CDR3; the full variable domain is: DAMVIQNPRYQVTQFGKPVTLSCSQTLNHNVMYWYQQKSSQAPKLLFHYYDKDFNNEADTPDNFQSRRPNTSFCFLDIRSPGLGDTAMYLCATSRDAGQGTSPLHFGNGTRLTVT.